This TCR beta chain was identified in a study of beta chain features in type 1 diabetes. V lost 5 bases and J 5 bases, leaving 12 bases between the germline ends. Germline CDR1 and CDR2: MNHNY and SVGAGI (reference sequence). The CDR3 runs 13 residues. The sequenced template was cDNA made from the entire isolated RNA. TCRdb's table, derived via immunoSEQ multiplex PCR, lists solely in-frame clones and lacks some. The table has about 340,000 clones, approximately 15% seen once. About this clone itself: Its antigen is unidentified.

Sampling consisted of one heparinised blood draw per donor, averaging around 100 mL. The study, taken as a whole, reports: Moderately but significantly shorter TCRB CDR3s were found in Type 1 diabetes patients in all four CD4+ subsets.

The J gene is TRBJ2-5, the V gene TRBV6-6, with D maybe TRBD1 (5 bases). The sequenced sample consisted of naive CD4+ T cells from blood. The receptor was derived from a woman between 18 and 29 years old with type 1 diabetes. The CDR3 DNA follows: TGTGCCAGCAGTATAAGGGGTCCGGAGACCCAGTACTTC. Translated: CASSIRGPETQYF.